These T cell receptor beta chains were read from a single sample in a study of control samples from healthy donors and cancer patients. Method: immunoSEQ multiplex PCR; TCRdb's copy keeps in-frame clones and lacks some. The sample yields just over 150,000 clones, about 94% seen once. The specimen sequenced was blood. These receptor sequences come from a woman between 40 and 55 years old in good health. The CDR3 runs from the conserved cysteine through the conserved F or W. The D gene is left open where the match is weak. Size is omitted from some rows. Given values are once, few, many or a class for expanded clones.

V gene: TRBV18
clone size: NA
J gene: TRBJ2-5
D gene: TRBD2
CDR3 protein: CASSPAISGGPTETQYF
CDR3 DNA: TGTGCCAGCTCACCAGCTATAAGCGGGGGCCCTACAGAGACCCAGTACTTC

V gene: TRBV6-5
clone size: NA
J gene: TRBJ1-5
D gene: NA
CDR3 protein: CASSPDPLGNQPQHF
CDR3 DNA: TGTGCCAGCAGTCCGGACCCGTTGGGCAATCAGCCCCAGCATTTT

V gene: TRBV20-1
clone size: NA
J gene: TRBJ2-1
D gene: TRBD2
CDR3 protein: CSASSGGLYEQFF
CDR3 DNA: TGCAGTGCTAGTTCGGGGGGATTGTATGAGCAGTTCTTC

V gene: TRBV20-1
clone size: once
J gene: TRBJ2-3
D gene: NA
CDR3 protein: CSASDPPTQYF
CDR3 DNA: TGCAGTGCCTCGGACCCGCCTACGCAGTATTTT

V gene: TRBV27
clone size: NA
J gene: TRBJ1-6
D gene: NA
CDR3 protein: CASSLVQGNSPLHF
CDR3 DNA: TGTGCCAGCAGTTTGGTCCAGGGTAATTCACCCCTCCACTTT

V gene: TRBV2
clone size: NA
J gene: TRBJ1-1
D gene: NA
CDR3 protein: CASTRDGVNTEAFF
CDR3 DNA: TGTGCCAGCACCAGAGACGGGGTGAACACTGAAGCTTTCTTT

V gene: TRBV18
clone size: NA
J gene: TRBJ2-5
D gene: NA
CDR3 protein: CASSTWDLEGETQYF
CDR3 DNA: TGTGCCAGCTCAACTTGGGACCTAGAGGGAGAGACCCAGTACTTC

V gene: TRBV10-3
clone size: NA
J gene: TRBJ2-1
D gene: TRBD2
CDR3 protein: CAISRGTSGIGSSYNEQFF
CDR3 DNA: TGTGCCATCAGTCGTGGGACTAGCGGAATAGGGAGCTCCTACAATGAGCAGTTCTTC

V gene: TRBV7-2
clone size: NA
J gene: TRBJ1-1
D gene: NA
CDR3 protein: CASNPDGWNTEAFF
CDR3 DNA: TGTGCCAGCAACCCGGACGGTTGGAACACTGAAGCTTTCTTT

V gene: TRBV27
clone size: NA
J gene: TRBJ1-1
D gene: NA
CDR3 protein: CASSLAAFF
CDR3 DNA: TGTGCCAGCAGTTTAGCGGCTTTCTTT